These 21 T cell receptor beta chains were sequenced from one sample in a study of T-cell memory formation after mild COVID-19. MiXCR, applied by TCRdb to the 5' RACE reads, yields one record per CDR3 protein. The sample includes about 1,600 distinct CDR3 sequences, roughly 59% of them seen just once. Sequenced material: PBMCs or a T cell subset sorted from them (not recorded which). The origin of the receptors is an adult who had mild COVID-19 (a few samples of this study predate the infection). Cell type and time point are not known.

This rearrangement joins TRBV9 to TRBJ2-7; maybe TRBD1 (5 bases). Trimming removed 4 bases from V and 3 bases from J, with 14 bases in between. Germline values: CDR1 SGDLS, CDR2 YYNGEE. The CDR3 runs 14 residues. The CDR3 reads CASSLGQGDYEQYF. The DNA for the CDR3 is TGTGCCAGCAGCCTAGGGCAGGGTGACTACGAGCAGTACTTC.

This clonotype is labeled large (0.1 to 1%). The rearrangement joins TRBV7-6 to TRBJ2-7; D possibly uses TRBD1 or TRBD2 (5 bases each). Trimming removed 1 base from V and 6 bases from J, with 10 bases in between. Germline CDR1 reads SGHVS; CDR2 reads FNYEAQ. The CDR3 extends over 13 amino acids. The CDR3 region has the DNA TGTGCCAGCAGCTTAGATGGTGGGGGCGAGCAGTACTTC. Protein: CASSLDGGGEQYF.

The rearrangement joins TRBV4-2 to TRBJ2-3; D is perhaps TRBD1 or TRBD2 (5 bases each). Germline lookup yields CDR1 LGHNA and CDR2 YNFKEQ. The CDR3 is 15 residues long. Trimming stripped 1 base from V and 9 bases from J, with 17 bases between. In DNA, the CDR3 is TGTGCCAGCAGCCAAGTTGAGCAGGGAGAAGGCACGCAGTATTTT. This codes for CASSQVEQGEGTQYF.

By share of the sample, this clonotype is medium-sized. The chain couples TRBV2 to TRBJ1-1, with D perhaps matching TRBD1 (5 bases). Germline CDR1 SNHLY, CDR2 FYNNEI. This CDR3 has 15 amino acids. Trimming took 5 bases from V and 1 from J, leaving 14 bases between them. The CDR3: CASSWDRRRNTEAFF. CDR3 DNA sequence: TGTGCCAGCAGTTGGGACCGTAGACGGAACACTGAAGCTTTCTTT.

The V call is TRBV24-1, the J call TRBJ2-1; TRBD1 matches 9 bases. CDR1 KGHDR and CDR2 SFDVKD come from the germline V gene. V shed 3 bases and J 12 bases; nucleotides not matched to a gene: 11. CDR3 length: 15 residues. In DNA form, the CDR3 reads TGTGCCACCAGTGATGTCAGGACAGGGGCCGAGGGGCAGTTCTTC. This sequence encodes CATSDVRTGAEGQFF.

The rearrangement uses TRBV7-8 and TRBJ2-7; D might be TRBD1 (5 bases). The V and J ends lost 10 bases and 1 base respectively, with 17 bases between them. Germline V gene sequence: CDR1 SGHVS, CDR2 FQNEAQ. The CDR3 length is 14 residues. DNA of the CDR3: TGTGCCACCCTACCGTTCAGGGATTCCTACGAGCAGTACTTC. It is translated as CATLPFRDSYEQYF.

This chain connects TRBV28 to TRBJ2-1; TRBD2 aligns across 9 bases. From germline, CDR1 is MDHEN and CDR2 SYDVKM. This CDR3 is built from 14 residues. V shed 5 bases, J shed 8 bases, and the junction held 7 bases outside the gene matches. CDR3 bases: TGTGCCAGCAGTGAGGGGACTAGCAACGATGAGCAGTTCTTC. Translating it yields CASSEGTSNDEQFF.

For the CDR3, the DNA is TGTGCCAGCAGTTACGGAGCGGGGGCGCTTGAGCAGTACTTC. The encoded protein is CASSYGAGALEQYF. The chain has TRBV6-5 and TRBJ2-7, with 8 positions matching TRBD2. From germline, CDR1 is MNHEY and CDR2 SVGAGI. This CDR3 has 14 amino acids. V lost 2 bases to trimming and J lost 7 bases; unmatched junction nucleotides: 7.

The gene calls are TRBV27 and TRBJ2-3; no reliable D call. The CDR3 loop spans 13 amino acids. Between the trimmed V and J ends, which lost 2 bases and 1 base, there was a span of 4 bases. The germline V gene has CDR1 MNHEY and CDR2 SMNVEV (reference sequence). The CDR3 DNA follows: TGTGCCAGCAGTTTAGTCGGCACAGATACGCAGTATTTT. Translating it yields CASSLVGTDTQYF.

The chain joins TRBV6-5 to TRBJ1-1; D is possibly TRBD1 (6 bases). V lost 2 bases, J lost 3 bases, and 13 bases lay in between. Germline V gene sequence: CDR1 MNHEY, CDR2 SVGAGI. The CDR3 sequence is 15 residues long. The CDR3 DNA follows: TGTGCCAGCAGTTACCAGGGGAAGGGATACACTGAAGCTTTCTTT. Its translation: CASSYQGKGYTEAFF.

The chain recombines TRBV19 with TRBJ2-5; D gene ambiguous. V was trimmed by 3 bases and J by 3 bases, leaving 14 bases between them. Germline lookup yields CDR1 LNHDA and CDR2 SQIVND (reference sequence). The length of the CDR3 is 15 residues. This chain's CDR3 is CASSIGWFSEETQYF. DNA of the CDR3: TGTGCCAGTAGTATTGGGTGGTTTAGTGAAGAGACCCAGTACTTC.

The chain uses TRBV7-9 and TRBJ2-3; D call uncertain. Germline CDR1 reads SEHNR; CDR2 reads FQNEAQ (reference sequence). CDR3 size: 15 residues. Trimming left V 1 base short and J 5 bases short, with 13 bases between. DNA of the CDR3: TGTGCCAGCAGCTTAGTGGGTACTGCGAGAGATACGCAGTATTTT. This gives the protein CASSLVGTARDTQYF.

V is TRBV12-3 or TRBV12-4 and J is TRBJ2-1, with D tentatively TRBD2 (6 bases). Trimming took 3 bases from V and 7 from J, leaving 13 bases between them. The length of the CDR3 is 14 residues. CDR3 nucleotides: TGTGCCAGCAGTTTCAAGACTAGTTTTAATGAGCAGTTCTTC. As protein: CASSFKTSFNEQFF.

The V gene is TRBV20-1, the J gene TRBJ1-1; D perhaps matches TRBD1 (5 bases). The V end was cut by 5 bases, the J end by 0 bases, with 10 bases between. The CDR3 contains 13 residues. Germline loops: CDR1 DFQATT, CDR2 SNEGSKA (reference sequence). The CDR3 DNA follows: TGCAGTGCTGGAACAGGCATGAACACTGAAGCTTTCTTT. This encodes CSAGTGMNTEAFF.

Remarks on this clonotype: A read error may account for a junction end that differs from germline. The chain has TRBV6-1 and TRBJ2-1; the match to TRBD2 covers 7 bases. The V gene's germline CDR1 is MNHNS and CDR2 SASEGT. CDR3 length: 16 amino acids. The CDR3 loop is CASSEAHETVAGISLF. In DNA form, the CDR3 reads TGTGCCAGCAGTGAAGCGCACGAGACAGTAGCGGGCATCTCACTCTTC.

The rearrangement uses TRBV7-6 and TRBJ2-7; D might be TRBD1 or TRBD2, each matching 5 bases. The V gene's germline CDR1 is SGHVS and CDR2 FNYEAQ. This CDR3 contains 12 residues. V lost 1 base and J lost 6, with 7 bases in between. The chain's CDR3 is CASSLGGGEQYF. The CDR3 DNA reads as TGTGCCAGCAGCTTAGGTGGGGGCGAGCAGTACTTC.

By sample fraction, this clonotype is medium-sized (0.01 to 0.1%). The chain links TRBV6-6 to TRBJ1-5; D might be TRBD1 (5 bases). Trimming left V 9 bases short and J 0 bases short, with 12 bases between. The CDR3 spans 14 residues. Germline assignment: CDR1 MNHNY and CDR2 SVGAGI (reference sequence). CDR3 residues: CASTRDGSNQPQHF. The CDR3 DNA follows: TGTGCCAGTACGAGGGACGGTAGCAATCAGCCCCAGCATTTT.

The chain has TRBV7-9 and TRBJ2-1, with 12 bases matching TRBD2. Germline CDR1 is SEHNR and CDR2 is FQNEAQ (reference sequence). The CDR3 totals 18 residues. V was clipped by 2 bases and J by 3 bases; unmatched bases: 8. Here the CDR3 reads CASSLRASGRESYNEQFF. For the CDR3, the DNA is TGTGCCAGCAGCTTACGGGCTAGCGGGAGGGAAAGCTACAATGAGCAGTTCTTC.

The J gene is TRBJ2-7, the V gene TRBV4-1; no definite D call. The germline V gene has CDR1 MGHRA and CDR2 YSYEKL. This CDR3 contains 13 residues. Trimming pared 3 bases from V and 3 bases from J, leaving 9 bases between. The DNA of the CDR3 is TGCGCCAGCAGCCAGTATGTTGGCTACGAGCAGTACTTC. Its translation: CASSQYVGYEQYF.

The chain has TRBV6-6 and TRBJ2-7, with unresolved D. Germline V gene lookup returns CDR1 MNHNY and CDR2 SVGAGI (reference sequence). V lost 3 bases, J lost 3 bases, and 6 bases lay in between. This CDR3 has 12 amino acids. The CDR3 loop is CASSYSNYEQYV. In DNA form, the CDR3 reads TGTGCCAGCAGTTATTCGAACTACGAGCAGTACGTC.

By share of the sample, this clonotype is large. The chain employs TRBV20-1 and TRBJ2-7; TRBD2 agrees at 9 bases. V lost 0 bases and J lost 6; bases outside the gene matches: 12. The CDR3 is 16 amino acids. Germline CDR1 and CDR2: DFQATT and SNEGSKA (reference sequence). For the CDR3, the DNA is TGCAGTGCTAGAGATTGGATCGGTCTAGCGGGATCCGAGCAGTACTTC. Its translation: CSARDWIGLAGSEQYF.